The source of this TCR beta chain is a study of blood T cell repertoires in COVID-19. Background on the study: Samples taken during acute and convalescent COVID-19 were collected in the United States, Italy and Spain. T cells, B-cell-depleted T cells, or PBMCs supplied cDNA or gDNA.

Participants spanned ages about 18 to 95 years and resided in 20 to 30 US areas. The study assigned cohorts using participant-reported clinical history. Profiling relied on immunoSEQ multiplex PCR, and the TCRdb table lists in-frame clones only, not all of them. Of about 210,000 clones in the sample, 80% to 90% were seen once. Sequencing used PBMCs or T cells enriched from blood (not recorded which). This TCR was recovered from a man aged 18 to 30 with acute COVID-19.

In DNA form, the CDR3 reads TGTGCCTGGAACGGACTAGCGGGAGGACCCTACGAGCAGTACTTC. Translated, it gives CAWNGLAGGPYEQYF. The chain joins TRBV30 to TRBJ2-7; 14 bases fit TRBD2. Per the germline V gene, CDR1 is GTSNPN and CDR2 is SVGIG (reference sequence). With V trimmed by 4 bases and J by 2 bases, 4 bases remained unmatched. CDR3 size: 15 residues.